This T cell receptor (beta chain) came from a study of T cell responses to AZD1222 COVID-19 vaccine. Study-wide results and caveats: Sampling captured repertoires only after the peak T cell response.

Points on this clone: Its antigen is not identified.

The CDR3 length is 14 residues. The ends were cut back, 1 base at V and 9 bases at J, with 14 bases in the middle. Germline CDR1 and CDR2: LNHDA and SQIVND (reference sequence). Clones were read by immunoSEQ multiplex PCR, and TCRdb kept only the in-frame ones, dropping some. The sample lists 200,000 to 300,000 clones; 80% to 95% were seen once. The sample here was peripheral blood, taken on day 0 of AZD1222 vaccination. The chain combines TRBV19 with TRBJ2-3; TRBD1 or TRBD2 may be the D gene (5 bases each). The source of this sequence is an adult in good health. The CDR3, as DNA: TGTGCCAGTAGTATAGGGGACCTATTGGGAACGCAGTATTTT. Translating gives CASSIGDLLGTQYF.